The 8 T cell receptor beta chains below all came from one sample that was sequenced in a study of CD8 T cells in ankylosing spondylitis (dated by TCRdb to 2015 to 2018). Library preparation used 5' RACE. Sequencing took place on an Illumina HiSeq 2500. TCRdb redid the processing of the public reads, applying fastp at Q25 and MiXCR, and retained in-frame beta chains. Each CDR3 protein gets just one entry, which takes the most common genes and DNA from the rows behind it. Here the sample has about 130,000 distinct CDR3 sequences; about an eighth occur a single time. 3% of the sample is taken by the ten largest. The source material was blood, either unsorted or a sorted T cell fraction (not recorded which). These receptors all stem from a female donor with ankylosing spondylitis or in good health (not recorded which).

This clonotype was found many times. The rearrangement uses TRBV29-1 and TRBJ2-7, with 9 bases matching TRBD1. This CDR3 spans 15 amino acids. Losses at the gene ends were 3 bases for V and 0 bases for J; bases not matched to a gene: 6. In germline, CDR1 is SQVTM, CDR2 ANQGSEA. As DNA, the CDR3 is TGCAGCGTTGACAGAGGGACAGGGTCCTCCTACGAGCAGTACTTC. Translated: CSVDRGTGSSYEQYF.

In DNA, the CDR3 is TGCGCCAGCAGCCCTGGTGGGGGTTTAGACACTGAAGCTTTCTTT. Translating it yields CASSPGGGLDTEAFF. The V call is TRBV5-1, the J call TRBJ1-1, with D possibly matching TRBD1 (5 bases). Germline V gene lookup returns CDR1 SGHRS and CDR2 YFSETQ. The CDR3 extends over 15 amino acids. V lost 4 bases, J lost 3 bases, and 16 bases lay in between.

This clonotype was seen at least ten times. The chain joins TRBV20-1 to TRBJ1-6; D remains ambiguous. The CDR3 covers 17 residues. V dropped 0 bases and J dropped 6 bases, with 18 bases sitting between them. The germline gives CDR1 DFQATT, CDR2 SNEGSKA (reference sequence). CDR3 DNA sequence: TGCAGTGCTAGAGAGCAGTATGGGGTAGGAGGTAATTCACCCCTCCACTTT. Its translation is CSAREQYGVGGNSPLHF.

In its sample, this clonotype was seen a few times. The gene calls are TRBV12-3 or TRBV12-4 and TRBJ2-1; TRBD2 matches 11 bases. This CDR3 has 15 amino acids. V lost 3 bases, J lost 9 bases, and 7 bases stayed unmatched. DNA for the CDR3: TGTGCCAGCAGTTTCGGGGCTAGCGGGAGGCCTGAGCAGTTCTTC. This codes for CASSFGASGRPEQFF.

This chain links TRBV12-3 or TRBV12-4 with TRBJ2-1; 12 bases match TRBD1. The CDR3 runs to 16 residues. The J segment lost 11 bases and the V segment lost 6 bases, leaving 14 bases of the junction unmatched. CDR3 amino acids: CASSSTGTGGAVKQFF. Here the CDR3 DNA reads TGTGCCAGCAGCTCAACCGGGACAGGGGGCGCCGTTAAGCAGTTCTTC.

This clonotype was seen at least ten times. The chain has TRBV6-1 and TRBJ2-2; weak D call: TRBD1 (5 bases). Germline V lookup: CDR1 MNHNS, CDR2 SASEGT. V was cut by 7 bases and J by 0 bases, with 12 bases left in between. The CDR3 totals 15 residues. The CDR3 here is CASTLTDANTGELFF. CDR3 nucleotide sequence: TGTGCCAGCACCCTGACAGACGCGAACACCGGGGAGCTGTTTTTT.

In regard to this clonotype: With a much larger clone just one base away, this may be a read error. CDR3 region: CASSQVDSGNEQLF. Written as DNA, the CDR3 is TGTGCCAGCAGCCAAGTGGATAGCGGGAATGAGCAGCTCTTC. J is TRBJ2-1 and V is TRBV3-1, with 8 bases fitting TRBD2. The CDR3 spans 14 residues. Germline V lookup: CDR1 LGHDT, CDR2 YNNKEL (reference sequence).

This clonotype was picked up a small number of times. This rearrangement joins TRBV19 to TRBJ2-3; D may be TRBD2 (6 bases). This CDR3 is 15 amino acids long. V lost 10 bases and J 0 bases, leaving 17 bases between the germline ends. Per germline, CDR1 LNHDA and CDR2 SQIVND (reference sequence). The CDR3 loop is CATSGLASSTDTQYF. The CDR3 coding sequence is TGTGCCACCTCGGGACTCGCCTCTAGCACAGATACGCAGTATTTT.